The 13 T cell receptor beta chains presented below share a single source sample, sequenced in a study of T cells in localized non-small cell lung cancer. The assay was immunoSEQ multiplex PCR, and TCRdb's table has in-frame clones only and misses some. The top ten clones hold about 4% of a sample with approximately 100,000 clones, just over 90% of them seen once. The input for sequencing was PBMCs, taken before any cancer treatment. All receptors derive from a woman aged 40-69 years with stage II squamous cell lung carcinoma.

This chain links TRBV7-8 with TRBJ2-7, with D maybe TRBD1 (5 bases). This CDR3 is 16 amino acids long. Germline V gene data show CDR1 as SGHVS and CDR2 as FQNEAQ. Trimming removed 2 bases from V and 0 bases from J, with 14 bases in between. The CDR3 DNA reads TGTGCCAGCAGCTTAAGGGTAAAGGGGCGCTCCTACGAGCAGTACTTC. Translated, it gives CASSLRVKGRSYEQYF.

The chain has TRBV6-5 and TRBJ1-1; D might be TRBD1 (5 bases). Looked up from germline, CDR1 is MNHEY and CDR2 is SVGAGI. The CDR3 loop spans 14 amino acids. Trimming removed 2 bases from V and 1 base from J, with 8 bases in between. CDR3 coding DNA: TGTGCCAGCAGTTACGAGGGGAGGAACACTGAAGCTTTCTTT. Translating gives CASSYEGRNTEAFF.

This clone was seen just once. This rearrangement joins TRBV14 to TRBJ1-1; TRBD1 agrees at 7 bases. Germline loops: CDR1 SGHDN, CDR2 FVKESK. The CDR3 totals 12 residues. With V trimmed by 6 bases and J by 7 bases, 5 bases remained unmatched. The CDR3 coding sequence is TGTGCCAGCAGTGAGACAGGGATTGAAGCTTTCTTT. This translates into CASSETGIEAFF.

This clone has more than one count but fewer than ten. The rearrangement links TRBV30 to TRBJ1-1; no firm D call. The CDR3 has 15 residues. Per the germline V gene, CDR1 is GTSNPN and CDR2 is SVGIG (reference sequence). Deletions cut 3 bases from V and 0 bases from J, with 14 bases between. DNA for the CDR3: TGTGCCTGGAGCGGCGGCAGGAGATTGAACACTGAAGCTTTCTTT. Translated: CAWSGGRRLNTEAFF.

The CDR3: CASRKGTADTQYF. The CDR3 region has the DNA TGTGCCAGCAGGAAAGGAACCGCAGATACGCAGTATTTT. The chain is built from TRBV27 and TRBJ2-3; D uncertain. This CDR3 is built from 13 residues. Per the germline V gene, CDR1 is MNHEY and CDR2 is SMNVEV (reference sequence). V lost 6 bases and J lost 4, with 11 bases in between.

The rearrangement links TRBV10-3 to TRBJ2-7; D may be TRBD1 or TRBD2 (6 bases each). V was pared by 8 bases and J by 5 bases, with 16 bases between. The germline CDR1 and CDR2 sequences are ENHRY and SYGVKD. This CDR3 is built from 13 residues. This CDR3 reads CAIPGPGGHEQYF. The CDR3 nucleotides read TGTGCCATCCCCGGTCCCGGGGGCCACGAGCAGTACTTC.

V usage is TRBV5-5 and J usage is TRBJ2-1; D is possibly TRBD2 (7 bases). Germline V gene data show CDR1 as SGHKS and CDR2 as YYEKEE (reference sequence). Trimming shortened V by 1 base and J by 4 bases, and 15 bases separated the two germline ends. This CDR3 has 16 amino acids. The CDR3: CASSLQGREVYNEQFF. In DNA, the CDR3 is TGTGCCAGCAGCTTGCAGGGGAGGGAGGTATACAATGAGCAGTTCTTC.

This chain links TRBV5-1 with TRBJ2-1; 7 bases line up with TRBD2. The germline CDR1 and CDR2 sequences are SGHRS and YFSETQ. This CDR3 comprises 15 residues. After removal of 2 bases from V and 3 bases from J, the junction contained 5 bases not matched to a gene. CDR3 sequence reads: CASSFGGVDYNEQFF. CDR3 DNA: TGCGCCAGCAGCTTTGGGGGGGTTGACTACAATGAGCAGTTCTTC.

The V gene is TRBV6-4, the J gene TRBJ1-5; TRBD1 is a possible D gene (5 bases). The CDR3 loop spans 15 amino acids. The V end lost 6 bases, the J end lost 6 bases, and 18 bases lay between the germline ends. Germline CDR1 reads MRHNA; CDR2 reads SNTAGT. The CDR3 sequence: CASSPGTGLGQPQHF. CDR3 DNA sequence: TGTGCCAGCAGCCCCGGGACGGGGTTGGGTCAGCCCCAGCATTTT.

The chain is built from TRBV14 and TRBJ2-2; D could derive from TRBD1 or TRBD2 (5 bases each). CDR1 is SGHDN, CDR2 FVKESK, per germline. The V gene lost 3 bases and the J gene lost 9 bases, with 17 bases spanning the gap. The CDR3 consists of 15 residues. The CDR3 region has the DNA TGTGCCAGCAGCCAGGGACGGAGCAACCCGAGGGAGCTGTTTTTT. Its protein product is CASSQGRSNPRELFF.

The chain is built from TRBV10-2 and TRBJ2-1; 7 nucleotides agree with TRBD2. The CDR3 loop spans 18 amino acids. V was clipped by 4 bases and J by 9 bases; unmatched bases: 21. Germline CDR1 is WSHSY and CDR2 is SAAADI. For the CDR3, the DNA is TGCGCCAGCAGTGTGGAGGGGAGGGCCATGGGAAAGGAGGGTGAGCAGTTCTTC. It specifies CASSVEGRAMGKEGEQFF.

The sample holds one count of this clone. This sequence joins TRBV7-9 and TRBJ1-5; 7 nucleotides line up with TRBD1. This CDR3 has 15 amino acids. The germline CDR1 and CDR2 sequences are SEHNR and FQNEAQ (reference sequence). V shed 1 base and J 5 bases; nucleotides not matched to a gene: 5. For the CDR3, the DNA is TGTGCCAGCAGCTTAGATCGGGACAGAGATCAGCCCCAGCATTTT. This gives the protein CASSLDRDRDQPQHF.

The V gene is TRBV5-4, the J gene TRBJ2-7; 8 bases are shared with TRBD2. This CDR3 region has 15 residues. Germline CDR1 and CDR2: SGHNT and YYREEE (reference sequence). The junction had 11 bases not matched to a gene; V was cut back by 5 bases and J by 4 bases. The DNA for the CDR3 is TGTGCCAGCAGGCCTGAAGCGGGGGTCTTGTACGAGCAGTACTTC. Amino acid sequence: CASRPEAGVLYEQYF.